This T cell receptor beta chain was recovered during a study of regulatory T cells in long-lasting Graves disease. At the level of the study: In persistent Graves' disease, antithyroid drugs had been taken for over 5 years and TSH receptor antibodies stayed positive.

Comments on this clonotype: Its antigen is still unknown.

Sample time point: persistent/refractory GD, antithyroid drugs over 5 years with positive TRAb. Construction of the TCR library relied on RNA isolated from PBMCs. Patients hailed from an endocrinology department in Xi'an, China. Findings of the study overall: TCR diversity was lower in persistent than newly diagnosed Graves' disease.

Libraries of TCR beta came from iRepertoire HTBI primers plus Arm-PCR of CDR3 regions. TCRdb re-called the multiplex PCR reads through MiXCR, storing one row per CDR3 protein. In the table there are around 430,000 distinct CDR3 sequences, 22% of which are singletons. The sample consisted of peripheral blood mononuclear cells (PBMCs), taken when the disease was refractory, from a patient treated with antithyroid drugs. This TCR derives from a female donor with Graves disease.

The CDR3: CARAGRGDSYEQYF. In nucleotides, the CDR3 is TGTGCCAGGGCTGGCAGGGGGGATTCCTACGAGCAGTACTTC. J is TRBJ2-7 and V is TRBV6-8; TRBD1 is a possible D gene (7 bases). The CDR3 length is 14 residues. Per germline, CDR1 MNHGY and CDR2 SAAAGT. Trimming shortened V by 9 bases and J by 1 base, and 16 bases separated the two germline ends.